A selection of T cell receptor beta chains follows, all from one sample in a study of shared clonotypes between healthy human individuals. Sequenced by immunoSEQ multiplex PCR; TCRdb stores in-frame clones only, minus some. The sample lists 1.5 million to 1.9 million clones; nearly 99% were seen once. The sequenced material came from naive CD4+ T cells sorted from blood. Receptor source: a man in his thirties or forties in good health. The CDR3 runs from the conserved cysteine through the conserved F or W. The order of the fields is D gene, V gene, clone size, J gene, CDR3 protein, CDR3 DNA. The D gene is left open where the match is weak. Clone size is given for some rows only: seen once, a few or many times, or a class if the clone is expanded.

D gene: -
V gene: TRBV2
clone size: -
J gene: TRBJ1-2
CDR3 protein: CASSEERGHGYTF
CDR3 DNA: TGTGCCAGCAGTGAAGAGAGAGGGCATGGCTACACCTTC

D gene: -
V gene: TRBV9
clone size: -
J gene: TRBJ1-2
CDR3 protein: CASSVGTGSNYGYTF
CDR3 DNA: TGTGCCAGCAGCGTAGGTACAGGGAGTAACTATGGCTACACCTTC

D gene: -
V gene: TRBV11-2
clone size: -
J gene: TRBJ1-1
CDR3 protein: CASSLEGTANTEAFF
CDR3 DNA: TGTGCCAGCAGCTTAGAAGGGACGGCGAACACTGAAGCTTTCTTT

D gene: TRBD2
V gene: TRBV7-9
clone size: -
J gene: TRBJ2-5
CDR3 protein: CASSLATGGSETQYF
CDR3 DNA: TGTGCCAGCAGCCTCGCCACGGGGGGGTCGGAGACCCAGTACTTC

D gene: -
V gene: TRBV28
clone size: -
J gene: TRBJ2-3
CDR3 protein: CASSLLTGTNTDTQYF
CDR3 DNA: TGTGCCAGCAGTTTACTAACAGGGACAAACACAGATACGCAGTATTTT

D gene: -
V gene: TRBV7-2
clone size: -
J gene: TRBJ2-1
CDR3 protein: CASSWAAAGVVDEQFF
CDR3 DNA: TGTGCCAGCAGCTGGGCAGCGGCAGGGGTCGTCGATGAGCAGTTCTTC

D gene: TRBD2
V gene: TRBV7-2
clone size: -
J gene: TRBJ2-1
CDR3 protein: CASSSWGDYEQFF
CDR3 DNA: TGTGCCAGCAGCTCCTGGGGGGACTACGAGCAGTTCTTC

D gene: -
V gene: TRBV6-1
clone size: once
J gene: TRBJ1-4
CDR3 protein: CASSADDEKLFF
CDR3 DNA: TGTGCCAGCAGTGCGGACGATGAAAAACTGTTTTTT

D gene: TRBD1
V gene: TRBV10-3
clone size: once
J gene: TRBJ2-3
CDR3 protein: CAISSGQGATDTQYF
CDR3 DNA: TGTGCCATCAGTTCGGGACAGGGGGCAACAGATACGCAGTATTTT

D gene: -
V gene: TRBV10-2
clone size: -
J gene: TRBJ1-2
CDR3 protein: CASSESPPHGYTF
CDR3 DNA: TGCGCCAGCAGTGAGTCCCCGCCCCATGGCTACACCTTC

D gene: -
V gene: TRBV19
clone size: -
J gene: TRBJ2-2
CDR3 protein: CASSNQGIIAGELFF
CDR3 DNA: TGTGCCAGTAGTAATCAGGGTATCATCGCCGGGGAGCTGTTTTTT

D gene: TRBD1
V gene: TRBV2
clone size: -
J gene: TRBJ2-7
CDR3 protein: CASNRGSYEQYF
CDR3 DNA: TGTGCCAGCAACAGGGGCTCCTACGAGCAGTACTTC

D gene: -
V gene: TRBV5-4
clone size: -
J gene: TRBJ2-7
CDR3 protein: CASSLRPSYEQYF
CDR3 DNA: TGTGCCAGCAGCTTGCGGCCTTCCTACGAGCAGTACTTC

D gene: TRBD2
V gene: TRBV5-1
clone size: -
J gene: TRBJ2-1
CDR3 protein: CASSYGLAGEGEQFF
CDR3 DNA: TGCGCCAGCAGCTACGGACTAGCGGGAGAGGGTGAGCAGTTCTTC

D gene: -
V gene: TRBV30
clone size: -
J gene: TRBJ1-5
CDR3 protein: CAWGGRNQPQHF
CDR3 DNA: TGTGCCTGGGGGGGGCGCAATCAGCCCCAGCATTTT

D gene: -
V gene: TRBV25-1
clone size: -
J gene: TRBJ2-4
CDR3 protein: CASSEYPFRRGKNIQYF
CDR3 DNA: TGTGCCAGCAGTGAATATCCTTTCCGGAGGGGCAAAAACATTCAGTACTTC

D gene: TRBD1
V gene: TRBV23-1
clone size: -
J gene: TRBJ2-7
CDR3 protein: CASTTSTGAPYEQYF
CDR3 DNA: TGCGCCAGCACCACATCGACAGGGGCTCCCTACGAGCAGTACTTC

D gene: -
V gene: TRBV18
clone size: -
J gene: TRBJ1-1
CDR3 protein: CASSPRLGGRGTEAFF
CDR3 DNA: TGTGCCAGCTCACCACGGCTCGGGGGCCGGGGCACTGAAGCTTTCTTT

D gene: -
V gene: TRBV11-2
clone size: -
J gene: TRBJ1-5
CDR3 protein: CASSGDPNQPQHF
CDR3 DNA: TGTGCCAGCAGCGGGGATCCAAATCAGCCCCAGCATTTT

D gene: TRBD2
V gene: TRBV29-1
clone size: -
J gene: TRBJ2-1
CDR3 protein: CSVVGPSGSHEQFF
CDR3 DNA: TGCAGCGTTGTTGGGCCTAGCGGGAGCCATGAGCAGTTCTTC

D gene: -
V gene: TRBV7-2
clone size: -
J gene: TRBJ2-5
CDR3 protein: CASSFSEGETQYF
CDR3 DNA: TGTGCCAGCAGCTTTTCCGAGGGAGAGACCCAGTACTTC

D gene: -
V gene: TRBV18
clone size: -
J gene: TRBJ1-3
CDR3 protein: CASSPLPWRRPYSGNTIYF
CDR3 DNA: TGTGCCAGCTCACCACTTCCCTGGAGGCGTCCCTACTCTGGAAACACCATATATTTT

D gene: TRBD1
V gene: TRBV11-2
clone size: -
J gene: TRBJ2-7
CDR3 protein: CASSFGQGEYF
CDR3 DNA: TGTGCCAGCAGCTTCGGACAGGGCGAATACTTC

D gene: -
V gene: TRBV9
clone size: -
J gene: TRBJ2-6
CDR3 protein: CASSNLAGANVLTF
CDR3 DNA: TGTGCCAGCTCCAATCTCGCTGGGGCCAACGTCCTGACTTTC

D gene: -
V gene: TRBV5-4
clone size: -
J gene: TRBJ2-3
CDR3 protein: CASSKDLGPRTDTQYF
CDR3 DNA: TGTGCCAGCAGCAAAGATCTAGGGCCCCGCACAGATACGCAGTATTTT

D gene: -
V gene: TRBV28
clone size: -
J gene: TRBJ1-1
CDR3 protein: CASSPVKGGGVDTEAFF
CDR3 DNA: TGTGCCAGCAGCCCTGTAAAGGGGGGGGGAGTGGACACTGAAGCTTTCTTT

D gene: TRBD1
V gene: TRBV5-1
clone size: -
J gene: TRBJ1-2
CDR3 protein: CASSLSYRGEHPRYGYTF
CDR3 DNA: TGCGCCAGCAGCTTAAGTTACAGGGGAGAACACCCAAGGTATGGCTACACCTTC